These T cell receptor beta chains were read from a single sample in a study of blood T cell repertoires in COVID-19. Sequenced by immunoSEQ multiplex PCR; TCRdb stores in-frame clones only, minus some. This sample has 200,000 to 250,000 clones, with 80% found just once. Source material: PBMCs or T cells enriched from blood (not recorded which). These receptor sequences come from a man aged 30 to 39 with acute COVID-19. Each CDR3 is given with its conserved first and last residue. The D gene is left open where the match is weak. The listing skips clone size in some rows; elsewhere it reads once, few, many or a size class.

clone_size: -; v_call: TRBV29-1; j_call: TRBJ1-1; d_call: -; cdr3_aa: CSVEDRSMNTEAFF; cdr3_nt: TGCAGCGTTGAAGATCGGAGCATGAACACTGAAGCTTTCTTT
clone_size: -; v_call: TRBV19; j_call: TRBJ2-1; d_call: TRBD1; cdr3_aa: CASRGTGFNEQFF; cdr3_nt: TGTGCCAGTAGGGGGACAGGGTTCAATGAGCAGTTCTTC
clone_size: -; v_call: TRBV30; j_call: TRBJ1-5; d_call: -; cdr3_aa: CAWSVQAGNFQPQHF; cdr3_nt: TGTGCCTGGAGTGTTCAGGCAGGGAATTTTCAGCCCCAGCATTTT
clone_size: -; v_call: TRBV10-3; j_call: TRBJ1-2; d_call: -; cdr3_aa: CAISGGPGTYEAYGYTF; cdr3_nt: TGTGCCATCAGTGGAGGGCCCGGCACCTACGAGGCCTATGGCTACACCTTC
clone_size: -; v_call: TRBV19; j_call: TRBJ2-1; d_call: -; cdr3_aa: CASSIHQTVVYNEQFF; cdr3_nt: TGTGCCAGTAGTATTCATCAGACAGTCGTCTACAATGAGCAGTTCTTC
clone_size: few; v_call: TRBV5-1; j_call: TRBJ2-4; d_call: -; cdr3_aa: CASSLNAGDLNIQYF; cdr3_nt: TGCGCCAGCAGCCTTAACGCAGGGGATTTGAACATTCAGTACTTC
clone_size: -; v_call: TRBV4-1; j_call: TRBJ2-2; d_call: -; cdr3_aa: CASSQGRFTGELFF; cdr3_nt: TGCGCCAGCAGCCAAGGCAGGTTCACCGGGGAGCTGTTTTTT
clone_size: -; v_call: TRBV5-1; j_call: TRBJ1-4; d_call: TRBD1; cdr3_aa: CASSLVGTGDEKLFF; cdr3_nt: TGCGCCAGCAGCTTGGTGGGGACAGGGGACGAAAAACTGTTTTTT
clone_size: -; v_call: TRBV19; j_call: TRBJ2-3; d_call: TRBD2; cdr3_aa: CASSSGVGDTQYF; cdr3_nt: TGTGCCAGTTCTAGCGGGGTAGGGGATACGCAGTATTTT
clone_size: -; v_call: TRBV2; j_call: TRBJ2-5; d_call: TRBD2; cdr3_aa: CASSLTLAGGGGETQYF; cdr3_nt: TGTGCCAGCAGCCTGACACTAGCTGGCGGGGGGGGAGAGACCCAGTACTTC